Presented here are 17 T cell receptor beta chains from one specimen sequenced in a study of cytomegalovirus exposure and HLA in healthy donors. A multiplex PCR was run with 60 Vbeta primers and 13 Jbeta primers. TCRdb's table, derived via immunoSEQ multiplex PCR, lists solely in-frame clones and lacks some. The sample has approximately 110,000 clones, less than 80% seen once; the top ten hold just under 2%. The sequencing sample was made of PBMCs. Receptor source: a man aged 50-59 years in good health and CMV-seronegative.

The chain recombines TRBV5-6 with TRBJ2-7; D gene unclear. V was pared by 0 bases and J by 5 bases, with 9 bases between. This CDR3 region has 13 residues. In germline, CDR1 is SGHDT, CDR2 YYEEEE. For the CDR3, the DNA is TGTGCCAGCAGCTTGGTCGTGTCCCACGAGCAGTACTTC. Its translation is CASSLVVSHEQYF.

This clone appeared once. For the CDR3, the DNA is TGTGCCAGCAGGGAGCGGGGGGCCGATACGCAGTATTTT. Amino acids: CASRERGADTQYF. V gene TRBV28 combines with J gene TRBJ2-3; the match to TRBD2 covers 9 bases. Looked up from germline, CDR1 is MDHEN and CDR2 is SYDVKM. The CDR3 runs to 13 residues. V dropped 6 bases and J dropped 6; count of bases not matched to a gene: 4.

This clone was counted ten times or more. The chain has TRBV7-6 and TRBJ2-7, with TRBD1 matching over 7 bases. V shed 5 bases, J shed 2 bases, and the junction held 3 bases outside the gene matches. CDR1 is SGHVS and CDR2 is FNYEAQ in the germline V gene. The CDR3 length is 13 residues. CDR3 loop: CASSAGTAYEQYV. The CDR3 nucleotides are TGTGCCAGCAGCGCCGGGACAGCCTACGAGCAGTACGTC.

The CDR3 DNA sequence: TGTGCCAGCAGCCAAGCCGGGACAGGCGGGGAGCTGTTTTTT. It yields the protein CASSQAGTGGELFF. The J gene is TRBJ2-2, the V gene TRBV4-2; 8 bases agree with TRBD1. CDR1 is LGHNA and CDR2 is YNFKEQ in the germline V gene. The CDR3 totals 14 residues. V shed 1 base and J 7 bases; nucleotides not matched to a gene: 2.

The chain recombines TRBV5-6 with TRBJ1-1; TRBD1 might be the D (6 bases). CDR3 size: 16 residues. Germline V gene lookup returns CDR1 SGHDT and CDR2 YYEEEE. V lost 4 bases, J lost 5 bases, and 21 bases lay in between. The CDR3 bases are TGTGCCAGCAGCCCTAGGGGGGGCGCCTTGGAAACTGAAGCTTTCTTT. It translates to CASSPRGGALETEAFF.

This clone was seen only a few times. The J gene is TRBJ2-7, the V gene TRBV5-1, with 9 bases fitting TRBD2. Losses at the gene ends were 1 base for V and 3 bases for J; bases not matched to a gene: 8. Per the germline V gene, CDR1 is SGHRS and CDR2 is YFSETQ. There are 16 residues in the CDR3. The CDR3 loop reads CASSLLPSGTVYEQYF. CDR3 in DNA: TGCGCCAGCAGCTTGCTACCTAGCGGGACAGTCTACGAGCAGTACTTC.

The rearrangement links TRBV4-1 to TRBJ1-2; no definite D call. This CDR3 comprises 14 residues. V was shortened by 3 bases and J by 8 bases, with 16 bases between the two germline ends. Germline V lookup: CDR1 MGHRA, CDR2 YSYEKL. The CDR3 DNA reads TGCGCCAGCAGCCATGTCTTCGGGGAGAGAGGCTACACCTTC. It specifies CASSHVFGERGYTF.

The V call is TRBV7-2, the J call TRBJ2-3, with D possibly being TRBD2 (5 bases). CDR1 is SGHTA, CDR2 FQGNSA, per germline. This CDR3 region has 18 residues. Trimming left V 5 bases short and J 6 bases short, with 27 bases between. The CDR3, as DNA: TGTGCCAGCAGCGTTGACGGGGTTTGGGTCAGTTTCGAGGATACGCAGTATTTT. Amino acids: CASSVDGVWVSFEDTQYF.

V gene TRBV18 combines with J gene TRBJ1-4, with unresolved D. The CDR3 spans 15 residues. Germline values: CDR1 KGHSH, CDR2 LQKENI. Trimming cost V 3 bases and J 3 bases, with 11 bases left between them. The CDR3 protein is CASSPSWSANEKLFF. CDR3 in DNA: TGTGCCAGCTCACCCTCCTGGTCGGCTAATGAAAAACTGTTTTTT. The full variable domain, its missing parts supplied by reference TRBV18 and TRBJ1-4, is NAGVMQNPRHLVRRRGQEARLRCSPMKGHSHVYWYRQLPEEGLKFMVYLQKENIIDESGMPKERFSAEFPKEGPSILRIQQVVRGDSAAYFCASSPSWSANEKLFFGSGTQLSVL.

This chain uses TRBV28 with TRBJ1-3; TRBD1 matches at 7 bases. Germline V gene lookup returns CDR1 MDHEN and CDR2 SYDVKM. V lost 5 bases to trimming and J lost 7 bases; unmatched junction nucleotides: 8. The CDR3 is 14 residues long. The CDR3 loop reads CASSRQGRSNTIYF. DNA of the CDR3: TGTGCCAGCAGTCGACAGGGCCGGTCGAACACCATATATTTT.

V is TRBV5-5 and J is TRBJ2-1, with 7 bases lining up with TRBD2. This CDR3 has 15 amino acids. The V gene's germline CDR1 is SGHKS and CDR2 YYEKEE (reference sequence). The V segment lost 1 base and the J segment 9 bases; nucleotides outside the gene matches: 10. The CDR3 bases are TGTGCCAGCAGCTTGAGGGACTACAATTTTGGTGAGCAGTTCTTC. It codes for CASSLRDYNFGEQFF.

The rearrangement links TRBV5-5 to TRBJ1-3, with a tentative D call TRBD1 (5 bases). CDR1 SGHKS and CDR2 YYEKEE come from the germline V gene (reference sequence). Trimming removed 5 bases from V and 0 bases from J, with 15 bases in between. This CDR3 spans 16 amino acids. Here the CDR3 reads CASRPWDSLSGNTIYF. The CDR3 nucleotides are TGTGCCAGCAGGCCCTGGGACTCCCTCTCTGGAAACACCATATATTTT. The variable domain in full, completed from reference TRBV5-5 and TRBJ1-3, reads DAGVTQSPTHLIKTRGQQVTLRCSPISGHKSVSWYQQVLGQGPQFIFQYYEKEERGRGNFPDRFSARQFPNYSSELNVNALLLGDSALYLCASRPWDSLSGNTIYFGEGSWLTVV.

The chain is built from TRBV7-9 and TRBJ1-1; TRBD1 might be the D (5 bases). Germline assignment: CDR1 SEHNR and CDR2 FQNEAQ (reference sequence). CDR3 length: 15 amino acids. The ends were cut back, 3 bases at V and 1 base at J, with 12 bases in the middle. CDR3 residues: CASSFSSQGNTEAFF. CDR3 in DNA: TGTGCCAGCAGCTTTAGTAGTCAGGGGAACACTGAAGCTTTCTTT.

The chain joins TRBV6-1 to TRBJ1-5; no reliable D call. CDR1 MNHNS and CDR2 SASEGT come from the germline V gene. V lost 0 bases to trimming and J lost 4 bases, with 13 bases between them. The CDR3 runs 16 residues. This CDR3 is CASSEALRNMNQPQHF. The CDR3 DNA sequence: TGTGCCAGCAGTGAAGCGCTCAGAAACATGAATCAGCCCCAGCATTTT.

This clone was seen only a few times. The V call is TRBV6-1, the J call TRBJ2-5; a possible D gene is TRBD2 (6 bases). Trimming pared 2 bases from V and 5 bases from J, leaving 12 bases between. Germline CDR1 is MNHNS and CDR2 is SASEGT. This CDR3 is built from 14 residues. The CDR3 reads CASSEQSGRETQYF. CDR3 DNA sequence: TGTGCCAGCAGTGAACAATCTGGGAGGGAGACCCAGTACTTC.

The chain recombines TRBV7-6 with TRBJ1-1; a possible D gene is TRBD1 (5 bases). Germline CDR1 is SGHVS and CDR2 is FNYEAQ. V lost 5 bases to trimming and J lost 2 bases, with 9 bases between them. There are 13 residues in the CDR3. CDR3 sequence (DNA): TGTGCCAGCAGCGGGGGGGTTAACACTGAAGCTTTCTTT. This translates into CASSGGVNTEAFF.

V is TRBV5-1 and J is TRBJ2-3; TRBD1 agrees at 7 bases. Losses at the gene ends were 4 bases for V and 0 bases for J; bases not matched to a gene: 2. CDR1 is SGHRS and CDR2 is YFSETQ in the germline V gene. This CDR3 has 14 residues. CDR3 in DNA: TGCGCCAGCAGCACGGGACAGAGCACAGATACGCAGTATTTT. Translation: CASSTGQSTDTQYF. The whole variable domain, remainder taken from reference TRBV5-1 and TRBJ2-3, is KAGVTQTPRYLIKTRGQQVTLSCSPISGHRSVSWYQQTPGQGLQFLFEYFSETQRNKGNFPGRFSGRQFSNSRSEMNVSTLELGDSALYLCASSTGQSTDTQYFGPGTRLTVL.